This T cell receptor (beta chain) was retrieved from a study of T cell changes during pregnancy in multiple sclerosis. Sequencing was performed with immunoSEQ multiplex PCR; in TCRdb, only in-frame clones are kept and a portion is missing. The table shows 100,000 to 140,000 clones, with around 93% occurring only once. The sample was peripheral blood, taken in the third trimester of pregnancy. This sequence originates from a female donor in good health, enrolled as a control in a pregnancy study.

The CDR3: CASKIDRENTGELFF. CDR3 nucleotide sequence: TGTGCCAGCAAGATCGACAGGGAGAACACCGGGGAGCTGTTTTTT. The rearrangement joins TRBV2 to TRBJ2-2; TRBD1 matches at 7 bases. Trimming took 7 bases from V and 1 from J; bases not matched to a gene: 6. The CDR3 contains 15 residues. Germline-derived CDR1 and CDR2 are SNHLY and FYNNEI.